This record concerns one T cell receptor beta chain sequence. The data were taken from a study of blood T cell repertoires in COVID-19. Across the whole study: Samples taken during acute and convalescent COVID-19 were collected in the United States, Italy and Spain. The cDNA or gDNA used as material had been derived from T cells, B-cell-depleted T cells, or PBMCs.

Per the original methods: Reference gene primers were amplified, and this amplification served to estimate nucleated cell counts. The method was immunoSEQ multiplex PCR; TCRdb's version includes in-frame clones alone and lacks a portion of them. Clonal size and the V and J genes are those of that table, whereas D and trimming came from the DNA. The sample yields approximately 84,000 clones, roughly 77% seen once. The TCR sequence derives from a man aged 50-60 years with active or convalescent COVID-19. Sequenced sample: peripheral blood.

The CDR3 DNA follows: TGCGCCAGCAGCTTTAGCGGGACACACACCGGGGAGCTGTTTTTT. As protein: CASSFSGTHTGELFF. The rearrangement joins TRBV5-1 to TRBJ2-2; 8 positions agree with TRBD2. The CDR3 totals 15 residues. J lost 3 bases, V lost 2 bases, and 3 bases had no gene match. In germline, CDR1 is SGHRS, CDR2 YFSETQ.